Sequencing of this T cell receptor beta chain was carried out in a study of OX40 agonist ivuxolimab in advanced cancers. Study-level findings and limits: The antigen specificity of the peripheral T cells (those that were expanded) was not determined.

Germline V gives CDR1 LNHDA, CDR2 SQIVND (reference sequence). The CDR3 runs to 14 residues. The repertoire was sequenced with immunoSEQ multiplex PCR; TCRdb's copy has only in-frame clones and lacks some. The table includes 50,000 to 75,000 clones, roughly nine tenths detected once. Comments on this clone: Antigen unknown. At one end, the junction sequence differs from germline, possibly due to a read error.

The sequence was obtained from an adult with an advanced solid tumor such as melanoma, head and neck, liver or kidney cancer. The specimen comprised CD4+ or CD8+ T cells sorted from blood, sampled in a trial of the OX40 agonist ivuxolimab. The chain employs TRBV19 and TRBJ2-7, with D maybe TRBD1 (6 bases). CDR3 DNA: TGTGCCAGTAACGAAGGGGGTCCCTCCCACGAGCAGTACTTC. This sequence encodes CASNEGGPSHEQYF.